Listed here are 14 T cell receptor beta chains from one sample, sequenced in a study of spatial heterogeneity in lung cancer. Whole-study results and caveats: How many expanded intratumoral alpha and beta TCRs were present tracked the tumor mutation count, which was a count of nonsynonymous mutations.

TCRdb reanalysed the 5' RACE reads using MiXCR and keeps one entry per CDR3 protein. The sample shows about 9,800 distinct CDR3 sequences, about 54% of them seen only once. Specified time point: sample taken at primary tumor resection. No antigen has been assigned to these receptors. The source was lung tumor tissue, collected at surgery. The source of these receptors is a female donor with early-stage non-small cell lung cancer.

About this clonotype itself: Since it is a stray read in a library aimed at alpha chains, this beta chain has a size that is not meaningful. CDR3 nucleotides: TGTGCCAGCAGACCAAGGGGGTCAGGGCGTCACTATGGCTACACCTTC. Translation: CASRPRGSGRHYGYTF. J is TRBJ1-2 and V is TRBV6-5; D is possibly TRBD1 (6 bases). The CDR3 spans 16 residues. CDR1 and CDR2 from the germline V gene are MNHEY and SVGAGI. Trimming removed 6 bases from V and 3 bases from J, with 20 bases in between.

As to this clonotype: In a library made to pick up alpha chains, this beta chain is a stray read with a size that means little. The rearrangement joins TRBV27 to TRBJ2-1; 7 bases line up with TRBD2. V dropped 8 bases and J dropped 4; count of bases not matched to a gene: 5. The germline CDR1 and CDR2 sequences are MNHEY and SMNVEV (reference sequence). This CDR3 comprises 13 residues. This chain's CDR3 is CASRGVGYNEQFF. In nucleotides, the CDR3 is TGTGCCAGCCGGGGGGTCGGGTACAATGAGCAGTTCTTC.

This clonotype has a single count. A library prepared for alpha chains yielded this beta chain as an off-target read; its size is of little meaning. The V gene is TRBV7-2, the J gene TRBJ2-1; D remains unclear. The CDR3 totals 11 residues. The V end lost 6 bases, the J end lost 9 bases, and 9 bases lay between the germline ends. Germline loops: CDR1 SGHTA, CDR2 FQGNSA. The CDR3 DNA reads TGTGCCAGCAGTCGTATCAGTGAGCAGTTCTTC. This gives the protein CASSRISEQFF.

There are a few counts of this clonotype. This beta chain represents an off-target read in a library built for alpha chains; its size is of limited meaning. This chain connects TRBV11-2 to TRBJ2-1; D is perhaps TRBD1 (5 bases). The V gene lost 1 base and the J gene lost 5 bases, with 9 bases spanning the gap. The CDR3 length is 14 residues. CDR1 SGHAT and CDR2 FQNNGV come from the germline V gene. CDR3 sequence reads: CASSLGFRDNEQFF. The CDR3 nucleotides are TGTGCCAGCAGCTTAGGATTCAGGGACAATGAGCAGTTCTTC. Variable domain in full (rest from reference TRBV11-2 and TRBJ2-1): EAGVAQSPRYKIIEKRQSVAFWCNPISGHATLYWYQQILGQGPKLLIQFQNNGVVDDSQLPKDRFSAERLKGVDSTLKIQPAKLEDSAVYLCASSLGFRDNEQFFGPGTRLTVL.

Of note for this clonotype: Since the library was made to target alpha chains, this beta chain is a stray read and its abundance is not meaningful. The gene calls are TRBV12-3 or TRBV12-4 and TRBJ2-2; no definite D call. This CDR3 is 13 amino acids long. V lost 2 bases and J 6 bases, leaving 7 bases between the germline ends. The chain's CDR3 is CASSLLRPGELFF. The CDR3 coding sequence is TGTGCCAGCAGTTTACTTCGTCCCGGGGAGCTGTTTTTT.

This clonotype has just a few counts. This beta chain is off target for a library built for alpha chains, so its abundance means little. The J gene is TRBJ1-2, the V gene TRBV7-9; maybe TRBD1 (5 bases). Trimming cost V 6 bases and J 5 bases, with 13 bases left between them. Germline loops: CDR1 SEHNR, CDR2 FQNEAQ (reference sequence). CDR3 length: 13 residues. CDR3 amino acids: CASRLGEAYGYTF. The DNA of the CDR3 is TGTGCCAGCAGATTGGGGGAGGCTTATGGCTACACCTTC.

This clonotype was seen a few times. Because this beta chain is a stray read in a library intended to capture alpha chains, its abundance should not be given much weight. CDR3 region: CASSNRGIGETQYF. The DNA for the CDR3 is TGTGCCAGCTCAAACAGGGGAATTGGCGAGACCCAGTACTTC. The V call is TRBV18, the J call TRBJ2-5; 7 nucleotides align to TRBD1. Germline V gene data show CDR1 as KGHSH and CDR2 as LQKENI. The CDR3 runs 14 residues. V shed 5 bases, J shed 5 bases, and the junction held 8 bases outside the gene matches.

Notes on this clonotype: This beta chain is an off-target read within a library intended for alpha chains, so its frequency means little. This chain links TRBV10-3 with TRBJ1-2; 8 bases line up with TRBD1. The CDR3 totals 16 residues. V shed 6 bases and J 2 bases; nucleotides not matched to a gene: 11. The germline gives CDR1 ENHRY, CDR2 SYGVKD. In DNA form, the CDR3 reads TGTGCCATCAGCAACCCGCTGGGACAGGAAAACTATGGCTACACCTTC. This gives the protein CAISNPLGQENYGYTF.

Notes on this clonotype: This beta chain is off target for a library built for alpha chains, so its abundance means little. V gene TRBV11-2 combines with J gene TRBJ2-3; D possibly corresponds to TRBD2 (6 bases). CDR1 is SGHAT, CDR2 FQNNGV, per germline. The V end lost 5 bases, the J end lost 2 bases, and 14 bases lay between the germline ends. The CDR3 spans 15 residues. CDR3 coding DNA: TGTGCCAGCAGCGTACAGCGGGCGCCCACAGATACGCAGTATTTT. Translating it yields CASSVQRAPTDTQYF.

Of note for this clonotype: Found in a library prepared for alpha chains, this beta chain is an off-target read, and its abundance has little meaning. The chain recombines TRBV6-5 with TRBJ1-2; D gene unclear. Trimming removed 10 bases at V and 4 bases at J, with 19 bases between. The CDR3 is 14 residues long. Germline assignment: CDR1 MNHEY and CDR2 SVGAGI. CDR3: CATSPLRGSYGYTF. In DNA form, the CDR3 reads TGTGCCACTTCACCCCTCCGCGGGTCCTATGGCTACACCTTC.

This clonotype has only a few counts. This beta chain was picked up by a library intended for alpha chains and is off target, so its count carries little meaning. This sequence joins TRBV7-2 and TRBJ1-5, with D possibly matching TRBD1 (5 bases). V was shortened by 3 bases and J by 7 bases, with 10 bases between the two germline ends. Germline V gene sequence: CDR1 SGHTA, CDR2 FQGNSA. The CDR3 covers 13 residues. Here the CDR3 reads CASSLTVNQPQHF. In DNA form, the CDR3 reads TGTGCCAGCAGCTTGACAGTGAACCAGCCCCAGCATTTT. Full variable domain (rest looked up from reference TRBV7-2 and TRBJ1-5): GAGVSQSPSNKVTEKGKDVELRCDPISGHTALYWYRQSLGQGLEFLIYFQGNSAPDKSGLPSDRFSAERTGGSVSTLTIQRTQQEDSAVYLCASSLTVNQPQHFGDGTRLSIL.

A word on this clonotype: The library was designed around alpha chains, so this beta chain is a stray read whose abundance carries little weight. The chain has TRBV20-1 and TRBJ1-5, with TRBD1 identical over 9 bases. The CDR3 loop spans 14 amino acids. The J segment lost 6 bases and the V segment lost 5 bases, leaving 8 bases of the junction unmatched. Germline CDR1 reads DFQATT; CDR2 reads SNEGSKA (reference sequence). The CDR3 DNA reads as TGCAGTGCTCGAAGGGGACAGGGCGGTCAGCCCCAGCATTTT. This encodes CSARRGQGGQPQHF.

Remarks on this clonotype: In a library made to pick up alpha chains, this beta chain is a stray read with a size that means little. The rearrangement uses TRBV25-1 and TRBJ1-2; 11 bases fit TRBD1. The junction had 0 bases not matched to a gene; V was cut back by 6 bases and J by 6 bases. The CDR3 has 12 residues. Germline assignment: CDR1 MGHDK and CDR2 SYGVNS. The CDR3 sequence is CASRDRGHGYTF. Here the CDR3 DNA reads TGTGCCAGCAGGGACAGGGGGCATGGCTACACCTTC.

As to this clonotype: A library made for alpha chains picked up this beta chain off target, so its size means little. V usage is TRBV5-1 and J usage is TRBJ1-1; no reliable D call. This CDR3 spans 14 amino acids. Between the trimmed V and J ends, which lost 0 bases and 1 base, there was a span of 7 bases. Germline CDR1 and CDR2: SGHRS and YFSETQ. DNA for the CDR3: TGCGCCAGCAGCTTGGCCGGCGAGAACACTGAAGCTTTCTTT. This codes for CASSLAGENTEAFF.